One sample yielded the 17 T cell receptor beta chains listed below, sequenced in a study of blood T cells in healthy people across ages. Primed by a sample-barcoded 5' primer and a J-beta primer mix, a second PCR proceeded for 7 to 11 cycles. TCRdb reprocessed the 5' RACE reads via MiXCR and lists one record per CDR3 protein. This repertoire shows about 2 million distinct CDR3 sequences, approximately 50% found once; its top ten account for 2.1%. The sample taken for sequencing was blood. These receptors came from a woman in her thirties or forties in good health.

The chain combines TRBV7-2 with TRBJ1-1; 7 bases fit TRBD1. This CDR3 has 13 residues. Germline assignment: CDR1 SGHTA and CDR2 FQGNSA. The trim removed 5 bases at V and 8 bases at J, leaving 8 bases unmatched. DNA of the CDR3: TGTGCCAGCAGCCAAGGGGGCAGGATCGAAGCTTTCTTT. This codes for CASSQGGRIEAFF.

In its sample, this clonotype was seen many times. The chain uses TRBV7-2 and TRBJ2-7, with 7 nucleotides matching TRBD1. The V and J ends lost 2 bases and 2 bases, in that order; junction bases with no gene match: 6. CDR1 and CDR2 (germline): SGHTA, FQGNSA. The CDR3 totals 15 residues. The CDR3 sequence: CASSLRGQLTYEQYF. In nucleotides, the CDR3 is TGTGCCAGCAGCTTAAGGGGGCAATTGACCTACGAGCAGTACTTC.

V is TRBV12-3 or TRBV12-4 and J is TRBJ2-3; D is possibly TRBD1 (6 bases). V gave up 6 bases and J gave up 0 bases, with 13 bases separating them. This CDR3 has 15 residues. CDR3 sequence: CASSREGVSTDTQYF. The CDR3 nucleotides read TGTGCCAGCAGCCGAGAGGGGGTGAGCACAGATACGCAGTATTTT.

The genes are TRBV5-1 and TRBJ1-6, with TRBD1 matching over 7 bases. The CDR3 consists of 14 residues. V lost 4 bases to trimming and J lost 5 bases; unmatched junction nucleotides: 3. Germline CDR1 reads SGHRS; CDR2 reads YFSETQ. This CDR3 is CASSTDRNNSPLHF. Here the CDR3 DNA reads TGCGCCAGCAGCACGGACAGGAATAATTCACCCCTCCACTTT.

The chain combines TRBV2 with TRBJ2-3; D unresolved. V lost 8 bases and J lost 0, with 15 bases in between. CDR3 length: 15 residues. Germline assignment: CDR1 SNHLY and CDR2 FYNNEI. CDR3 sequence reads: CASLIVIPSTDTQYF. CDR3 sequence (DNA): TGTGCCAGCTTAATTGTCATACCCAGCACAGATACGCAGTATTTT.

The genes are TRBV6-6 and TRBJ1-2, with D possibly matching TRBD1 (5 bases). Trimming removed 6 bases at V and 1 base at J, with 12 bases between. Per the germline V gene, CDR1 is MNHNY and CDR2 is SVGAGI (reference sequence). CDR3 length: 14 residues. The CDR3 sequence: CASSQPGLNYGYTF. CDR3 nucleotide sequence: TGTGCCAGCAGCCAACCGGGACTTAACTATGGCTACACCTTC.

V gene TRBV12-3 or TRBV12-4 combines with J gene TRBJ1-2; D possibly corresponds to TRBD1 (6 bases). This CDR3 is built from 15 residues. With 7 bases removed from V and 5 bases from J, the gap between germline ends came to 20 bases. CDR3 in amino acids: CASTIIGGASYGYTF. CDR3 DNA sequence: TGTGCCAGCACTATAATCGGGGGGGCGTCATATGGCTACACCTTC.

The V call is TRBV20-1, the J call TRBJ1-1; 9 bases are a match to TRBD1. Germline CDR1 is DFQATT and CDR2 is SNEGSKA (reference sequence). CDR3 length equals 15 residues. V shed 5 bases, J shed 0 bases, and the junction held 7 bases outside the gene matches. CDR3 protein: CSARGTGWMNTEAFF. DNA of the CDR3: TGCAGTGCTCGAGGGACAGGGTGGATGAACACTGAAGCTTTCTTT.

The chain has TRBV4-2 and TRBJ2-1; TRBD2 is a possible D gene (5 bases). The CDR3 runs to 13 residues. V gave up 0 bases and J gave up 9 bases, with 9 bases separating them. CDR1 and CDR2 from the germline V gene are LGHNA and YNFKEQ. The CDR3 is CASSQEGGPEQFF. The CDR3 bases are TGTGCCAGCAGCCAAGAAGGAGGCCCTGAGCAGTTCTTC.

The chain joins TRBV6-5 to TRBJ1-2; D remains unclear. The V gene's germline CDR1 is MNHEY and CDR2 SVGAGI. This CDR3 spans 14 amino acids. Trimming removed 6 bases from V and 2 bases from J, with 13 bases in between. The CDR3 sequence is CASRTTATNYGYTF. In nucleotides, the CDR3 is TGTGCCAGCAGGACGACGGCAACGAACTATGGCTACACCTTC.

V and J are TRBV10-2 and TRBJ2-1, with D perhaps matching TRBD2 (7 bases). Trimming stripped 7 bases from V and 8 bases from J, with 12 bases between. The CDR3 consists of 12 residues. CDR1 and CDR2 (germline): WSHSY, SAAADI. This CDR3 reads CASNRGADEQFF. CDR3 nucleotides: TGCGCCAGCAACCGGGGGGCAGATGAGCAGTTCTTC.

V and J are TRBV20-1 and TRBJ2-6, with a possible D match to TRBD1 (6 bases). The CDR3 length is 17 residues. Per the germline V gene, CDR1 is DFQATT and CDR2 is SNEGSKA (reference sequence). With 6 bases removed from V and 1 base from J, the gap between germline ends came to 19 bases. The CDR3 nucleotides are TGCAGTGCAGAAACTTGGACAGCCGTGTCTGGGGCCAACGTCCTGACTTTC. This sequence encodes CSAETWTAVSGANVLTF.

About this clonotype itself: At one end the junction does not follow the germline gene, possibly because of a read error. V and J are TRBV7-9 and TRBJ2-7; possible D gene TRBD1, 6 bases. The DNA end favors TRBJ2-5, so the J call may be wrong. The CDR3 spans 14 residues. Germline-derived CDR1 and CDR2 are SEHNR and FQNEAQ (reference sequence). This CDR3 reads CVSSLERGYETQYF. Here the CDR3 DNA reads TGTGTCAGCAGCTTAGAGAGGGGGTACGAGACCCAGTACTTC.

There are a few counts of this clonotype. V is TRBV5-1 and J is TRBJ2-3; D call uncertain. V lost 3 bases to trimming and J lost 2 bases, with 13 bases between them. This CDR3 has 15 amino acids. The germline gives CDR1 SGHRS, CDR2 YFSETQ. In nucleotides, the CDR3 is TGCGCCAGCAGCTCTTCGTTCACCTTCACAGATACGCAGTATTTT. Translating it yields CASSSSFTFTDTQYF.

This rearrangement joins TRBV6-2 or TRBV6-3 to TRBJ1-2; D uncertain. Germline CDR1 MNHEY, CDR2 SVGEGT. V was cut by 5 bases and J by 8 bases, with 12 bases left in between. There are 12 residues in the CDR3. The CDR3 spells CASSTAPQGYTF. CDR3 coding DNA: TGTGCCAGCAGTACCGCACCCCAGGGCTACACCTTC.

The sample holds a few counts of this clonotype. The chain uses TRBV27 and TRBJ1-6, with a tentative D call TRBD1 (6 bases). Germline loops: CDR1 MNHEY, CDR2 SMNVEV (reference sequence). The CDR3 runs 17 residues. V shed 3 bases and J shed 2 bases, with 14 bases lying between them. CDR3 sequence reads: CASSFSTGKAYNSPLHF. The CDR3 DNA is TGTGCCAGCAGTTTTAGCACAGGGAAAGCCTATAATTCACCCCTCCACTTT.

Here the CDR3 reads CASSLGTAGDEQFF. The CDR3 coding sequence is TGTGCCAGCAGCCTCGGGACCGCGGGTGATGAGCAGTTCTTC. This chain connects TRBV7-6 to TRBJ2-1; D possibly uses TRBD1 or TRBD2 (5 bases each). The length of the CDR3 is 14 residues. The germline CDR1 and CDR2 sequences are SGHVS and FNYEAQ. V was clipped by 5 bases and J by 8 bases, with 16 bases between them.